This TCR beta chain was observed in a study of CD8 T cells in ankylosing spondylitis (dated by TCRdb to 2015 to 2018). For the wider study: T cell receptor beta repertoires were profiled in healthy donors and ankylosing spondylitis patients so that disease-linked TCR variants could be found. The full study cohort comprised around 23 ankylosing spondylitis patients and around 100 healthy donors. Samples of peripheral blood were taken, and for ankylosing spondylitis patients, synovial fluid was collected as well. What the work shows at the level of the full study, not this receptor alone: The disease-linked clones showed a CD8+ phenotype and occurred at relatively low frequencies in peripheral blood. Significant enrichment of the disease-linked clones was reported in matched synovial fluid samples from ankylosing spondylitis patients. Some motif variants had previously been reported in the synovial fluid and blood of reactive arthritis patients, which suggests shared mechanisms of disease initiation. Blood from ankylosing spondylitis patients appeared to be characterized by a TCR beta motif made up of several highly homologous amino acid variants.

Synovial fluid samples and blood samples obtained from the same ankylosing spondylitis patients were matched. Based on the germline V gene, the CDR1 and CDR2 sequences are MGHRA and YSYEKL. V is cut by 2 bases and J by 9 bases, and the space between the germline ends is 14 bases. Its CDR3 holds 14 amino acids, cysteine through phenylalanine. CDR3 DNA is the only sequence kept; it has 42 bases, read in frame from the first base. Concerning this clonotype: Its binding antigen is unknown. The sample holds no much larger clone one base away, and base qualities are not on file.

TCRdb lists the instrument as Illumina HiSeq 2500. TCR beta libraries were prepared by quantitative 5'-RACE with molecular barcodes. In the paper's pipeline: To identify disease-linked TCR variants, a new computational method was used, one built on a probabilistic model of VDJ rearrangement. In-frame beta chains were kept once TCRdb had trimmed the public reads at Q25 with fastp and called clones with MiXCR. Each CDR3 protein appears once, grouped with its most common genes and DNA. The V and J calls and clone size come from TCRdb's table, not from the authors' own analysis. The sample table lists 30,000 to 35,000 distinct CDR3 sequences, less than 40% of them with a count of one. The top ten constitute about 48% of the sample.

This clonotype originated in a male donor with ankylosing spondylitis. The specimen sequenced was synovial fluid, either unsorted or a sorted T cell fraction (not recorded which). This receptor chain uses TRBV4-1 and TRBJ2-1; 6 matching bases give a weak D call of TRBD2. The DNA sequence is TGCGCCAGCAGCCAATCCCTTCGGGGGAGTGAGCAGTTCTTC. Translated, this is CASSQSLRGSEQFF.